This TCR beta chain came from a study of human T cells and chemical hapten exposure. Study information: Enrolled patients were predominantly female and had alopecia areata, totalis or universalis. Study-level points and caveats: Alopecia was present in the donors, so their immune response may differ from healthy people's.

Trimming at V came to 0 bases and at J to 5 bases, leaving 1 base not matched to a gene. This CDR3 is 15 amino acids long. The germline gives CDR1 SGHTA, CDR2 FQGNSA. Unique molecular identifiers were attached to individual cDNA molecules during library preparation. TCRdb re-called the RACE reads through MiXCR, storing one row per CDR3 protein. Among about 180,000 distinct CDR3 sequences listed, 25% to 35% were seen once. The sample's time point: pre-sensitization, week 0. Treatment here: therapeutic diphenylcyclopropenone sensitization with weekly scalp DPC. Worth noting for this clonotype: Its antigen remains unidentified.

Sequences were derived from whole blood, sampled in connection with sensitization to the hapten diphenylcyclopropenone (DPC). The sequence was obtained from a woman aged 30 to 39 with alopecia areata. Some clones in this sample may be carry-over from other donors' samples. V gene TRBV7-2 combines with J gene TRBJ2-2; 9 nucleotides align to TRBD2. The CDR3 region is CASSLASGGTGELFF. The CDR3 DNA follows: TGTGCCAGCAGCTTAGCTAGCGGGGGAACCGGGGAGCTGTTTTTT.